One sample yielded the 12 T cell receptor beta chains listed below, sequenced in a study of regulatory T cells in long-lasting Graves disease. Sample time point: newly diagnosed GD, antithyroid drugs for less than 3 months. The authors made the TCR library using RNA they extracted from PBMCs. Both iRepertoire HTBI primers and Arm-PCR of CDR3 regions were used to build the TCR beta libraries. Using its own MiXCR run on the multiplex PCR reads, TCRdb lists one record per CDR3 protein. The repertoire consists of 550,000 to 700,000 distinct CDR3 sequences, with approximately 16% occurring once and the leading ten covering more than 10%. These same records also appear under a second study, on T cells in Graves' hyperthyroidism and ophthalmopathy.

The sample was peripheral blood mononuclear cells (PBMCs), taken at new diagnosis, from a patient treated with antithyroid drugs. The receptor source for this set is a man aged 18 to 30 with Graves disease.

This clonotype was seen many times. J is TRBJ2-1 and V is TRBV2; TRBD2 agrees at 7 bases. This CDR3 has 15 amino acids. Germline lookup yields CDR1 SNHLY and CDR2 FYNNEI. V was pared by 6 bases and J by 2 bases, with 7 bases of the junction left unmatched. CDR3 residues: CASRGLRGTYNEQFF. CDR3 coding DNA: TGTGCCAGCAGGGGACTACGCGGGACCTACAATGAGCAGTTCTTC.

This clonotype has a handful of counts. V usage is TRBV3-1 and J usage is TRBJ1-6; D not resolved. Germline CDR1 reads LGHDT; CDR2 reads YNNKEL (reference sequence). V dropped 0 bases and J dropped 9 bases, with 18 bases sitting between them. This CDR3 has 17 amino acids. The CDR3 nucleotides are TGTGCCAGCAGCCAAGACCTCCGCACCGTCTCAATTTCACCCCTCCACTTT. Translation: CASSQDLRTVSISPLHF.

The chain is built from TRBV10-1 and TRBJ2-7, with D unresolved. Germline CDR1 reads WNHNN; CDR2 reads SYGVQD (reference sequence). The CDR3 spans 13 residues. Trimming removed 2 bases from V and 3 bases from J, with 8 bases in between. The CDR3 region has the DNA TGCGCCAGCAGTGAGGCTACTCTCTACGAGCAGTACTTC. Its protein is CASSEATLYEQYF.

This clonotype appeared many times. The chain couples TRBV12-3 or TRBV12-4 to TRBJ1-5, with D unclear. Trimming cost V 6 bases and J 2 bases, with 11 bases left between them. The CDR3 length is 14 residues. For the CDR3, the DNA is TGTGCCAGCAGAGTCGGACGGGGCAATCAGCCCCAGCATTTT. This codes for CASRVGRGNQPQHF.

This clonotype has a count of ten or more. V gene TRBV28 combines with J gene TRBJ2-7; D perhaps matches TRBD1 (7 bases). Germline values: CDR1 MDHEN, CDR2 SYDVKM. V gave up 3 bases and J gave up 4 bases, with 13 bases separating them. This CDR3 comprises 14 residues. The chain's CDR3 is CASSFRGARYEQYF. In DNA form, the CDR3 reads TGTGCCAGCAGTTTCAGGGGGGCGAGGTACGAGCAGTACTTC.

In its sample, this clonotype was seen a few times. The CDR3 coding sequence is TGTGCCAGCGCTCGGCCGATTCGAAGCTCCTACAATGAGCAGTTCTTC. Residues: CASARPIRSSYNEQFF. This chain links TRBV11-2 with TRBJ2-1, with D hard to call. Between the trimmed V and J ends, which lost 8 bases and 0 bases, there was a span of 17 bases. Germline V gene data show CDR1 as SGHAT and CDR2 as FQNNGV. The CDR3 loop spans 16 amino acids.

This clonotype was observed a handful of times. This chain links TRBV5-8 with TRBJ2-5; TRBD1 matches at 10 bases. Germline V gene lookup returns CDR1 SGHTS and CDR2 YDEGEE. The CDR3 extends over 14 amino acids. Trimming took 5 bases from V and 5 from J; bases not matched to a gene: 6. The CDR3 coding sequence is TGTGCCAGCAGACGGACAGGGGGACAGGAGACCCAGTACTTC. This sequence encodes CASRRTGGQETQYF. Full variable domain (outside the CDR3, taken from reference TRBV5-8 and TRBJ2-5): EAGVTQSPTHLIKTRGQQATLRCSPISGHTSVYWYQQALGLGLQFLLWYDEGEERNRGNFPPRFSGRQFPNYSSELNVNALELEDSALYLCASRRTGGQETQYFGPGTRLLVL.

The V call is TRBV29-1, the J call TRBJ2-7; 9 bases align to TRBD1. V gave up 5 bases and J gave up 0 bases; unmatched junction bases: 2. CDR3 length: 13 residues. The germline CDR1 and CDR2 sequences are SQVTM and ANQGSEA. CDR3 sequence: CSVRTGASYEQYF. The CDR3 DNA reads as TGCAGCGTTAGGACAGGGGCCTCCTACGAGCAGTACTTC.

In this sample, this clonotype turned up many times. The chain has TRBV20-1 and TRBJ2-7; 9 bases are a match to TRBD1. CDR1 and CDR2 (germline): DFQATT, SNEGSKA (reference sequence). The length of the CDR3 is 14 residues. CDR3 region: CSPGQGPSSYEQYF. DNA of the CDR3: TGCAGCCCGGGACAGGGCCCGAGCTCCTACGAGCAGTACTTC.

This clonotype was counted many times. The rearrangement joins TRBV5-1 to TRBJ2-5, with D maybe TRBD1 (6 bases). Germline values: CDR1 SGHRS, CDR2 YFSETQ. The V end was cut by 4 bases, the J end by 5 bases, with 15 bases between. This CDR3 is built from 14 residues. The CDR3 sequence is CASSQQGPRETQYF. The CDR3 DNA follows: TGCGCCAGCAGCCAACAGGGACCTCGGGAGACCCAGTACTTC. The variable domain in full, completed from reference TRBV5-1 and TRBJ2-5, reads KAGVTQTPRYLIKTRGQQVTLSCSPISGHRSVSWYQQTPGQGLQFLFEYFSETQRNKGNFPGRFSGRQFSNSRSEMNVSTLELGDSALYLCASSQQGPRETQYFGPGTRLLVL.

The rearrangement links TRBV5-6 to TRBJ2-6; the match to TRBD1 covers 9 bases. This CDR3 is built from 19 residues. Trimming cost V 7 bases and J 0 bases; bases outside gene matches: 14. Germline CDR1 is SGHDT and CDR2 is YYEEEE. The CDR3 spells CASGEGPGQGPSGANVLTF. CDR3 sequence (DNA): TGTGCCAGCGGAGAAGGACCGGGACAGGGACCCTCTGGGGCCAACGTCCTGACTTTC.

This clonotype was found a few times. The CDR3 loop is CASSLTDISQPQHF. The CDR3 nucleotides read TGTGCCAGCAGCCTGACGGACATTTCACAGCCCCAGCATTTT. This chain joins TRBV9 and TRBJ1-5; D possibly corresponds to TRBD1 (5 bases). Germline V CDR1 and CDR2: SGDLS, YYNGEE. This CDR3 spans 14 amino acids. V gave up 4 bases and J gave up 7 bases, with 15 bases separating them. Full variable domain (outside the CDR3, taken from reference TRBV9 and TRBJ1-5): DSGVTQTPKHLITATGQRVTLRCSPRSGDLSVYWYQQSLDQGLQFLIQYYNGEERAKGNILERFSAQQFPDLHSELNLSSLELGDSALYFCASSLTDISQPQHFGDGTRLSIL.